This TCR beta chain is drawn from a study of beta chain features in type 1 diabetes (dated by TCRdb to 2016 to 2018). Concerning the study at large: No differences in mean age, gender distribution, total cell number or subset yield were found between patients and healthy donors. Across all samples, almost 110 million sorted cells were examined, and cell number per subset correlated strongly with RNA yield. Regulatory and stem cell-like memory subsets were isolated from only 8 patients and roughly eight healthy donors, whereas naive and central memory subsets came from all 30 or so donors. In the study, TCRB repertoires of sorted circulating CD4+ T cell subsets from recently diagnosed type 1 diabetes patients were compared with those of matched healthy donors. General study outcomes and caveats: Shorter templates might have been favored by PCR, but patient and control samples were amplified and corrected together, so both groups would have been affected equally by any skew. Type 1 diabetes patients showed a moderate but significant shortening of TCRB CDR3 length in all four CD4+ subsets. At VDJ recombination sites, patients with type 1 diabetes made fewer insertions and deleted more nucleotides, a pattern implying thymic rearrangement abnormalities. Because cDNA rather than genomic DNA was sequenced, highly expressing activated cells could have been over-represented, although no difference in activation and CD3 levels was found between groups. Naive, central memory and regulatory TCRB repertoires appeared to be more alike among patients than among healthy donors. Because small numbers of individuals were included in the HLA sub-analyses, any influence of HLA type on TCRB rearrangement was left unresolved.

The CDR3 measures 16 amino acids from cysteine to phenylalanine. The entry retains the CDR3 DNA only, 48 bases that are in frame from base 1. V lost 5 bases and J lost 2 bases, and the count of bases not matched to a germline gene is 5. Via the germline V gene (reference sequence), CDR1 is SEHNR and CDR2 FQNEAQ. A single peripheral blood draw of around 0.11 L on average was collected from each donor into heparinised tubes. A BD FACSAria II and a panel including CD45RO, CCR7, CD25, CD127, CD95 and CD27 were used to sort naive, central memory, regulatory and stem cell-like memory CD4+ T cells. All sorted populations exceeded 95% purity. Right away, PBMCs were isolated by Lymphoprep density gradient centrifugation and were stained directly, with no culture step. So that batch effects would be minimized, each experiment stained and sorted samples in pairs, pairing one healthy donor with one patient. This clone was observed a few times. The target of this receptor is not known. Per-base quality was not reported, and no clone a single base away is much larger than it. Other DNA sequences of this sample code for an identical CDR3.

The entire isolated RNA was reverse transcribed using the High Capacity cDNA Reverse Transcription Kit, and thus expressed TCRB transcripts were sequenced. Deep immunoSEQ sequencing was performed on naive, central memory and regulatory T cell samples, with an average of around 3.4 million total reads per sample. Sorted cells were lysed in RLT buffer and RNA was extracted with DNase-treated RNeasy Micro or Mini kits, depending on cell number. To prevent cross-contamination, each cell subset was processed individually, whereas patient and healthy donor samples were processed jointly. TCRB sequences were amplified from cDNA with the immunoSEQ multiplex PCR, producing 87-bp fragments spanning the CDR3 region. Sequencing of the amplicons was performed on the Illumina HiSeq platform. In the original analysis: PCR bias was computationally corrected using synthetic template baselines, reads within Hamming distance 2 were collapsed, and singletons that could not be merged were discarded. Reads were aligned to IMGT to assign V, D and J genes, CDR3 length, and insertions or deletions at six rearrangement sites. Within each subset, clonotype counts were normalized to sorted cell number, after which true diversity and Gini coefficients were computed with the tcR R package. Repertoire sharing was quantified using the overlap coefficient calculated on TCRB nucleotide sequences. Out-of-frame TCRB sequences from naive cells were analyzed as a proxy for the pre-selection repertoire. TCRdb obtained this table from immuneACCESS and retained in-frame rearrangements with V and J assigned. These tables miss some clones; where compared with another copy, unresolved V genes account for less than half of the shortfall, and the remainder is unexplained. For V, J and clone size, that table is used; D and trimming come from the DNA. The sample table shows hundreds of thousands of clones, and under 20% are seen once. The ten most abundant clones make up 0.023% of the sample.

This chain is built from TRBV7-9 and TRBJ2-1, and TRBD2 aligns with 11 junction nucleotides. This TCR came from a woman between 18 and 30 years old in good health. The sequenced sample was naive CD4+ T cells from blood. Interpreted using the paper, the cell subset or site label stands for: true naive CD4+ T cells. The CDR3 has the sequence CASSLLAGGTYNEQFF. The base sequence is TGTGCCAGCAGCCTTCTAGCGGGAGGAACCTACAATGAGCAGTTCTTC.